This T cell receptor beta chain was retrieved from a study of blood T cell repertoires in COVID-19. Looking at the study overall: COVID-19 samples, acute and convalescent, were from the United States, Italy and Spain.

Profiling relied on immunoSEQ multiplex PCR, and the TCRdb table lists in-frame clones only, not all of them. Of roughly 290,000 clones listed, around nine tenths were seen once; the top ten hold 1.5% to 2%. This CDR3 has 15 amino acids. Germline V gene data show CDR1 as SGDLS and CDR2 as YYNGEE. With 2 bases clipped from V and 8 bases from J, the junction kept 7 bases outside the gene matches. This TCR was recovered from a woman aged 40-49 years who had recovered from COVID-19. This rearrangement joins TRBV9 to TRBJ1-4; 9 nucleotides line up with TRBD1. The specimen was PBMCs or T cells enriched from blood (not recorded which). The DNA for the CDR3 is TGTGCCAGCAGCGTGACAGGGGGGATTGAAGAAAAACTGTTTTTT. It encodes CASSVTGGIEEKLFF.